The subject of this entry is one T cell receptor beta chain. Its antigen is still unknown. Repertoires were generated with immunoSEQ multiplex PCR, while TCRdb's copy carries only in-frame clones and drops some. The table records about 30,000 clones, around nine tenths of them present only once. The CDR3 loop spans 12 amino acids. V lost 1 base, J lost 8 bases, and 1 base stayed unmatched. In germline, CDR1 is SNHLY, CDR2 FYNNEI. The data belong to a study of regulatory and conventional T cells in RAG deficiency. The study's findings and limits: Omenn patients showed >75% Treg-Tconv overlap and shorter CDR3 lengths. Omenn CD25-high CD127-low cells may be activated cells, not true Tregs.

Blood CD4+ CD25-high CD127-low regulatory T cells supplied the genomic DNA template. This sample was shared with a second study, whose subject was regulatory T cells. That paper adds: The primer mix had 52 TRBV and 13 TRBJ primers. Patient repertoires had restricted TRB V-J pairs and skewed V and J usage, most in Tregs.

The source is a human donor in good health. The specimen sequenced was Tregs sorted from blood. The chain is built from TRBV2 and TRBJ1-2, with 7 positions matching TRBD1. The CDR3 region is CASSEEDRGYTF. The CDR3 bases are TGTGCCAGCAGTGAAGAGGACAGGGGCTACACCTTC.